This entry lists 8 T cell receptor beta chains sequenced from one sample in a study of molecular identifiers for immune sequencing clone quantification. Each CDR3 protein gets one entry after TCRdb re-called the PCR reads with MiXCR. Here the sample spans about 320,000 distinct CDR3 sequences, around 21% being singletons. The sequenced material came from naive CD8+ T cells from blood, with Jurkat cell RNA spiked in. Noted subset: FACS-sorted CD8+CD4-CCR7+CD45RA+ naive T cells. The receptor set was obtained from a human donor in good health. Some libraries in this study had Jurkat cell RNA spiked in.

This clonotype was found many times. V is TRBV7-9 and J is TRBJ2-4; no clear D gene. Germline V lookup: CDR1 SEHNR, CDR2 FQNEAQ (reference sequence). V lost 4 bases and J 8 bases, leaving 15 bases between the germline ends. CDR3 length: 14 residues. The CDR3 reads CASSSAPGLDIQYF. The CDR3 coding sequence is TGTGCCAGCAGCTCGGCGCCTGGTCTAGACATTCAGTACTTC. Full variable domain (outside the CDR3, taken from reference TRBV7-9 and TRBJ2-4): DTGVSQNPRHKITKRGQNVTFRCDPISEHNRLYWYRQTLGQGPEFLTYFQNEAQLEKSRLLSDRFSAERPKGSFSTLEIQRTEQGDSAMYLCASSSAPGLDIQYFGAGTRLSVL.

There are a few counts of this clonotype. J is TRBJ1-1 and V is TRBV12-3 or TRBV12-4; 12 bases are shared with TRBD1. With 6 bases clipped from V and 8 bases from J, the junction kept 7 bases outside the gene matches. The CDR3 is made up of 14 amino acids. In DNA form, the CDR3 reads TGTGCCAGCAGCTCTGGGACAGGGGGCGAGGAAGCTTTCTTT. It yields the protein CASSSGTGGEEAFF.

A remark on this clonotype: A much larger clone lies a single base off, so this may be a read error. The chain carries TRBV7-9 and TRBJ1-3; D perhaps matches TRBD1 (6 bases). The CDR3 length is 17 residues. The germline gives CDR1 SEHNR, CDR2 FQNEAQ (reference sequence). The CDR3 DNA sequence: TGTACCAGCAGCGGGCCGTTTGGCAGGGGCGATGGAAACACCATATATTTT. Protein: CTSSGPFGRGDGNTIYF.

This sequence joins TRBV20-1 and TRBJ2-3, with TRBD2 matching over 8 bases. Germline trimming cut 5 bases from V and 0 bases from J; bases unmatched to any gene: 1. The germline V gene has CDR1 DFQATT and CDR2 SNEGSKA (reference sequence). The CDR3 loop spans 13 amino acids. CDR3 amino acids: CSAASGSTDTQYF. The CDR3 DNA sequence: TGCAGTGCTGCTAGCGGGAGCACAGATACGCAGTATTTT.

Regarding this clonotype: A read error is possible here, since a much larger clone lies one base away. The V gene is TRBV28, the J gene TRBJ2-7; D is possibly TRBD1 or TRBD2 (6 bases each). The germline gives CDR1 MDHEN, CDR2 SYDVKM. The CDR3 has 13 amino acids. The CDR3 region is CASSFSGGNEPYF. As DNA, the CDR3 is TGTGCCAGCAGTTTTTCCGGGGGCAACGAGCCGTACTTC.

The chain recombines TRBV6-1 with TRBJ2-7, with D maybe TRBD2 (6 bases). CDR1 MNHNS and CDR2 SASEGT come from the germline V gene. Trimming stripped 8 bases from V and 0 bases from J, with 20 bases between. CDR3 size: 16 residues. CDR3 nucleotides: TGTGCCAGCGGTGTTGCCTGGCTCGGGGGCTCCTACGAGCAGTACTTC. This encodes CASGVAWLGGSYEQYF.

This clonotype has at least ten counts. This chain links TRBV12-3 or TRBV12-4 with TRBJ2-3; TRBD2 agrees at 7 bases. V lost 6 bases to trimming and J lost 5 bases; unmatched junction nucleotides: 8. CDR3 length equals 14 residues. CDR3 DNA sequence: TGTGCCAGCAGGCCTAGCGGAGTCGAAGATACGCAGTATTTT. Its protein product is CASRPSGVEDTQYF.

Points on this clonotype: A much larger clone lies a single base off, so this may be a read error. V is TRBV4-3 and J is TRBJ1-5; weak D call: TRBD1 (5 bases). Germline loops: CDR1 LGHNA, CDR2 YSLEER. The CDR3 length is 15 residues. The CDR3 coding sequence is TGCGCCAACAGCCAAGGGGACGTGGTTGATCAGCCCCAGCATTTT. Its protein product is CANSQGDVVDQPQHF.